The text below deals with one T cell receptor (beta chain). The data stem from a study of T cell changes during pregnancy in multiple sclerosis. Generated by immunoSEQ multiplex PCR, the TCRdb table keeps only in-frame clones and is missing some. The sample includes 40,000 to 60,000 clones, about nine tenths seen only once; the top ten take 0.45% to 0.5%. The sequences come from CD4+ T cells from peripheral blood mononuclear cells, collected in the third trimester of pregnancy. This TCR came from a female donor with multiple sclerosis, enrolled in a pregnancy study.

The CDR3 bases are TGTGCCAGCTCACCCCACAGAGATGAAAAACTGTTTTTT. This translates into CASSPHRDEKLFF. This rearrangement joins TRBV18 to TRBJ1-4; D uncertain. Per germline, CDR1 KGHSH and CDR2 LQKENI. Trimming shortened V by 3 bases and J by 6 bases, and 8 bases separated the two germline ends. The CDR3 runs 13 residues. Combining the CDR3 with reference TRBV18 and TRBJ1-4 gives the whole variable domain NAGVMQNPRHLVRRRGQEARLRCSPMKGHSHVYWYRQLPEEGLKFMVYLQKENIIDESGMPKERFSAEFPKEGPSILRIQQVVRGDSAAYFCASSPHRDEKLFFGSGTQLSVL.